This T cell receptor beta chain was captured in a study of shared clonotypes between healthy human individuals. There are 14 residues in the CDR3. Germline V CDR1 and CDR2: LGHNA, YSLEER. V was pared by 3 bases and J by 4 bases, with 9 bases between. Several immunoSEQ 96-well plates shared each subset's DNA, each plate a replicate. Assay used: immunoSEQ multiplex PCR; TCRdb lists only in-frame clones, some missing. The sample lists 300,000 or so clones, around two thirds occurring once. This TCR derives from a man aged 25-45 years in good health. Sequenced material: memory CD4+ T cells sorted from blood. Subset described: CD45RA-negative fraction. The genes are TRBV4-3 and TRBJ1-4; possibly TRBD1 for D (6 bases). As DNA, the CDR3 is TGCGCCAGCAGCCAGGGGGCAGATAATGAAAAACTGTTTTTT. Protein: CASSQGADNEKLFF.